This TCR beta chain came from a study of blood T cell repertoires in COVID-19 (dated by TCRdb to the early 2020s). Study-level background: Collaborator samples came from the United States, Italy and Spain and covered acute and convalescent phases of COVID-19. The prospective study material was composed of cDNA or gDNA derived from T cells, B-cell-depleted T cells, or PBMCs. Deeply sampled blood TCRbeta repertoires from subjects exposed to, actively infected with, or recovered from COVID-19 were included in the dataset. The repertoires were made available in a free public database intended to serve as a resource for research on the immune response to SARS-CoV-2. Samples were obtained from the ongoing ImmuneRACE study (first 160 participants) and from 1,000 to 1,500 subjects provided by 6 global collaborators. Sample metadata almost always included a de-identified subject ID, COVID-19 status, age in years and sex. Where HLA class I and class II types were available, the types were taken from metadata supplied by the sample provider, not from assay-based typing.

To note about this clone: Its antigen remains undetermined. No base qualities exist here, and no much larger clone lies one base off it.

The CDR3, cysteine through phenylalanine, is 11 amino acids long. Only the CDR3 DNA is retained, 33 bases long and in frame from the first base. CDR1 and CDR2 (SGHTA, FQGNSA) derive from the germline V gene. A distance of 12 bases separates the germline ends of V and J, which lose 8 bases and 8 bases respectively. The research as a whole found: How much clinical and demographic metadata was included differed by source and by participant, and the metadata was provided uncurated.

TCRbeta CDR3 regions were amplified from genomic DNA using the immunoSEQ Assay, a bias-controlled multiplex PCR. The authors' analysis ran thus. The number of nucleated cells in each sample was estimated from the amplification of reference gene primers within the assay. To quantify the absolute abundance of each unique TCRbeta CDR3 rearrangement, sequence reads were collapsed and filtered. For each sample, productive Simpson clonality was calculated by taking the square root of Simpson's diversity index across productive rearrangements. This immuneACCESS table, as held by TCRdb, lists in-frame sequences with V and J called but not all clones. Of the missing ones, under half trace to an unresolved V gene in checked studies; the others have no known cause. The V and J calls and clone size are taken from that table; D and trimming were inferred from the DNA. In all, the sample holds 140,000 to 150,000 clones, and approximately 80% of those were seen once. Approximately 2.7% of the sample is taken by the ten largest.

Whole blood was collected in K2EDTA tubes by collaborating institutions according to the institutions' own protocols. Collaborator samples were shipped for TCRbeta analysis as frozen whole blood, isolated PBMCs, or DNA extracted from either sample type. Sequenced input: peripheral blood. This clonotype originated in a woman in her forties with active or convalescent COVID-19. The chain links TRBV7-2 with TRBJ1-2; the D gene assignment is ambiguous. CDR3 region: CASGSLGGYTF. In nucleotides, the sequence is TGTGCCAGCGGATCCCTCGGGGGCTACACCTTC.